The 4 T cell receptor beta chains below all came from one sample that was sequenced in a study of regulatory T cells in long-lasting Graves disease. Building the TCR beta libraries relied on iRepertoire HTBI primers, and CDR3 regions underwent Arm-PCR. TCRdb re-analysed the multiplex PCR reads in MiXCR, keeping a single row per CDR3 protein. The table shows 360,000 or so distinct CDR3 sequences, with about 23% occurring only once. The time point: persistent/refractory GD, antithyroid drugs over 5 years with positive TRAb. RNA isolated from PBMCs was used to make the TCR library. The sequencing used peripheral blood mononuclear cells (PBMCs), collected when the disease was refractory, from a patient treated with antithyroid drugs. The receptors shown here come from a woman between 40 and 55 years old with Graves disease.

With regard to this clonotype: This could be a read error, since a much larger clone is one nucleotide away. The chain links TRBV12-3 or TRBV12-4 to TRBJ2-2; 14 positions agree with TRBD2. This CDR3 contains 19 residues. In DNA form, the CDR3 reads TGTGCCAGCAGTTTGGGAGGGGGACTAGCGGGAGTCGGCACCGGGGAGCGGTTTTTT. It yields the protein CASSLGGGLAGVGTGERFF.

Many counts were recorded for this clonotype. The V and J genes are TRBV11-2 and TRBJ2-5; D gene unclear. The V end was cut by 7 bases, the J end by 0 bases, with 15 bases between. CDR1 and CDR2 (germline): SGHAT, FQNNGV. The CDR3 is made up of 15 amino acids. The CDR3 here is CASTLGVGYQETQYF. The CDR3, as DNA: TGTGCCAGCACCCTTGGTGTTGGTTACCAAGAGACCCAGTACTTC.

The J gene is TRBJ2-1, the V gene TRBV5-1; 7 bases align to TRBD2. CDR1 and CDR2 (germline): SGHRS, YFSETQ. V was clipped by 1 base and J by 9 bases; unmatched bases: 7. This CDR3 is 14 amino acids long. As DNA, the CDR3 is TGCGCCAGCAGCTTGCTAATTGGGGGGGGTGAGCAGTTCTTC. Translation gives CASSLLIGGGEQFF. The full variable domain, in which reference TRBV5-1 and TRBJ2-1 provide the parts outside the CDR3, is KAGVTQTPRYLIKTRGQQVTLSCSPISGHRSVSWYQQTPGQGLQFLFEYFSETQRNKGNFPGRFSGRQFSNSRSEMNVSTLELGDSALYLCASSLLIGGGEQFFGPGTRLTVL.

This clonotype appeared many times. The chain combines TRBV20-1 with TRBJ2-5, with 12 nucleotides matching TRBD2. V shed 0 bases, J shed 4 bases, and the junction held 6 bases outside the gene matches. Germline assignment: CDR1 DFQATT and CDR2 SNEGSKA (reference sequence). The CDR3 is 16 residues long. This CDR3 reads CSARDPGGLAGETQYF. In DNA form, the CDR3 reads TGCAGTGCTAGAGATCCGGGGGGACTAGCGGGAGAGACCCAGTACTTC.